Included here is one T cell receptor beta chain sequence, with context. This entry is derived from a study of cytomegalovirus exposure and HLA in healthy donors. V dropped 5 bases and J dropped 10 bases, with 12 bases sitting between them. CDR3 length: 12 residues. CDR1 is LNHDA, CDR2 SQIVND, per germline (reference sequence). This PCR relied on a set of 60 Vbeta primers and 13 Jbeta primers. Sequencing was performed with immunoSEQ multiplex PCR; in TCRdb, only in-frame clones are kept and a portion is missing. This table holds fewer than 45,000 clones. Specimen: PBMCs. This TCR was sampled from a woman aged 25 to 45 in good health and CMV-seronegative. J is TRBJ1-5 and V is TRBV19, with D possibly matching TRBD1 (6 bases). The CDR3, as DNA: TGTGCCAGTAGTGATGCAGGGGTACCCCAGCATTTT. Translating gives CASSDAGVPQHF.